The rows below give T cell receptor beta chains drawn from one sample of a study of human CD8 memory T cell subsets. TCRdb reprocessed the 5' RACE reads and stores each CDR3 protein as one record, lacking DNA. Its listing shows thousands of distinct CDR3 sequences. Input material: CD8+ T cells from PBMCs. The source is a human donor in good health. Both conserved end residues are part of each CDR3. Fields, in order: J gene, clone size, V gene, CDR3 protein. Clone size is stated in some rows and not others, as once, few, many or a class when expanded.

J gene: TRBJ1-2; clone size: medium-sized; V gene: TRBV10-3; CDR3 protein: CAISGIQGGGLNGYTF
J gene: TRBJ2-1; clone size: medium-sized; V gene: TRBV7-9; CDR3 protein: CASSLRTGVSYNEQFF
J gene: TRBJ2-2; clone size: -; V gene: TRBV20-1; CDR3 protein: CSARWGAGTGELFF
J gene: TRBJ1-2; clone size: -; V gene: TRBV4-2; CDR3 protein: CASSQDQGSYGYTF
J gene: TRBJ2-1; clone size: -; V gene: TRBV29-1; CDR3 protein: CSVKGGGPYNEQFF
J gene: TRBJ2-4; clone size: -; V gene: TRBV9; CDR3 protein: CASSGHEFSDIQYF
J gene: TRBJ1-5; clone size: -; V gene: TRBV21-1; CDR3 protein: CASSKAGGHSNQPQHF
J gene: TRBJ2-7; clone size: -; V gene: TRBV28; CDR3 protein: CASSLVELAGALGQYF
J gene: TRBJ2-2; clone size: -; V gene: TRBV19; CDR3 protein: CATLSEGANTGELFF
J gene: TRBJ1-4; clone size: medium-sized; V gene: TRBV11-2; CDR3 protein: CASSLEGGSSSEEKLFF
J gene: TRBJ2-1; clone size: -; V gene: TRBV7-2; CDR3 protein: CASSLAGGVSVQFF
J gene: TRBJ2-5; clone size: -; V gene: TRBV5-1; CDR3 protein: CASSLDGVWAQETQYF
J gene: TRBJ2-7; clone size: -; V gene: TRBV15; CDR3 protein: CATSPAAYEQYF
J gene: TRBJ2-7; clone size: -; V gene: TRBV9; CDR3 protein: CASSVDPSPGYEQYF
J gene: TRBJ2-1; clone size: -; V gene: TRBV11-2; CDR3 protein: CASSHTSGKSYNEQFF
J gene: TRBJ2-1; clone size: -; V gene: TRBV15; CDR3 protein: CATREGDGELQVGGEQFF
J gene: TRBJ2-3; clone size: -; V gene: TRBV19; CDR3 protein: CASSMIDGSTDTQYF
J gene: TRBJ2-5; clone size: -; V gene: TRBV28; CDR3 protein: CASSLRAGGGETQYF
J gene: TRBJ1-5; clone size: medium-sized; V gene: TRBV4-1; CDR3 protein: CASSQDGQINQPQHF
J gene: TRBJ2-2; clone size: -; V gene: TRBV3-1; CDR3 protein: CASLYSGELFF
J gene: TRBJ1-1; clone size: -; V gene: TRBV27; CDR3 protein: CASSPGHANTEAFF
J gene: TRBJ2-1; clone size: -; V gene: TRBV4-1; CDR3 protein: CASSPMQEGNEQFF
J gene: TRBJ2-2; clone size: -; V gene: TRBV27; CDR3 protein: CASSLGIAGVTGELFF
J gene: TRBJ2-3; clone size: -; V gene: TRBV5-1; CDR3 protein: CASSLATSGTDTQYF
J gene: TRBJ2-1; clone size: medium-sized; V gene: TRBV12-3/TRBV12-4; CDR3 protein: CASSTGGSNEQFF
J gene: TRBJ1-5; clone size: -; V gene: TRBV6-2/TRBV6-3; CDR3 protein: CASSTAGQGHGNQPQHF
J gene: TRBJ2-2; clone size: -; V gene: TRBV30; CDR3 protein: CAARNTGELFF
J gene: TRBJ1-2; clone size: -; V gene: TRBV15; CDR3 protein: CATSRSGQGAYGYTF
J gene: TRBJ1-2; clone size: medium-sized; V gene: TRBV11-2; CDR3 protein: CASSFPFLDGYTF
J gene: TRBJ1-2; clone size: -; V gene: TRBV3-1; CDR3 protein: CASSHTGTGYGYTF
J gene: TRBJ1-1; clone size: -; V gene: TRBV19; CDR3 protein: CASSKDGVNTEAFF
J gene: TRBJ1-5; clone size: medium-sized; V gene: TRBV30; CDR3 protein: CAWSRGADSNQPQHF
J gene: TRBJ2-1; clone size: -; V gene: TRBV20-1; CDR3 protein: CSARVRDNEQFF
J gene: TRBJ2-3; clone size: medium-sized; V gene: TRBV2; CDR3 protein: CASSEGRGRDTQYF
J gene: TRBJ2-1; clone size: -; V gene: TRBV2; CDR3 protein: CASREAGSGNEQFF
J gene: TRBJ1-1; clone size: -; V gene: TRBV3-1; CDR3 protein: CASSPYDRGLTEAFF
J gene: TRBJ2-7; clone size: -; V gene: TRBV13; CDR3 protein: CASSPGQGSDEQYF